The rows below give T cell receptor beta chains drawn from one sample of a study of T cell repertoires in cytomegalovirus infection. TCRdb re-derived calls from the reads in MiXCR, one entry per CDR3 protein. The sample has some 680,000 distinct CDR3 sequences, roughly 36% seen once. The material sequenced was PBMCs. The source is a human donor in good health (CMV status not recorded). Some clones in this sample may be carry-over from other donors' samples. Both conserved end residues are part of each CDR3. A D gene is named only where the DNA matches it firmly. Rows may omit the clone size; those that give it use once, few, many or a size class.

J gene,clone size,V gene,D gene,CDR3 protein,CDR3 DNA
TRBJ2-4,once,TRBV28,TRBD1,CAVQGAGAKNIQYF,TGTGCCGTACAGGGGGCGGGGGCCAAAAACATTCAGTACTTC
TRBJ2-5,-,TRBV7-9,-,CASSHRDSGETQYF,TGTGCCAGCTCACACCGGGACTCGGGGGAGACCCAGTACTTC
TRBJ2-1,-,TRBV4-1,-,CASSQENEQFF,TGCGCCAGCAGCCAAGAAAATGAGCAGTTCTTC
TRBJ1-1,once,TRBV6-5,TRBD1,CARSYPGQVPTEAFF,TGTGCCCGCAGTTACCCGGGACAGGTACCCACTGAAGCTTTCTTT
TRBJ2-3,-,TRBV6-2/TRBV6-3,TRBD1,CASSYIQGAITDTQYF,TGTGCCAGCAGTTATATCCAGGGGGCCATCACAGATACGCAGTATTTT
TRBJ1-6,many,TRBV7-7,TRBD1,CASRDRSGQANSPLHF,TGTGCTAGCAGAGATAGGTCGGGACAGGCAAATTCACCCCTCCACTTT
TRBJ2-3,-,TRBV28,-,CASSPLGVANSTDTQYF,TGTGCCAGCAGTCCCCTTGGGGTAGCGAATAGCACAGATACGCAGTATTTT
TRBJ2-1,-,TRBV6-5,-,CASSYSASISYNEQFF,TGTGCCAGCAGTTACTCGGCTAGTATTTCCTACAATGAGCAGTTCTTC
TRBJ2-7,few,TRBV6-5,-,CASSYSPVGPGGQYF,TGTGCCAGCAGTTACTCCCCTGTTGGACCCGGCGGACAGTACTTC
TRBJ1-5,-,TRBV19,TRBD1,CASSAINRGSYQPQHF,TGTGCCAGTAGTGCAATAAACAGGGGTAGTTATCAGCCCCAGCATTTT
TRBJ1-1,few,TRBV6-5,TRBD1,CASRRPDRNPSPTEAFF,TGTGCCAGCAGAAGACCGGACAGGAATCCTAGTCCCACTGAAGCTTTCTTT
TRBJ1-2,-,TRBV24-1,TRBD1,CATSESGQTYGYTF,TGTGCCACCAGTGAGTCGGGACAGACCTATGGCTACACCTTC
TRBJ2-4,-,TRBV28,-,CASSVNYDHELAKNIQYF,TGTGCCAGCAGCGTCAACTATGACCACGAGCTAGCCAAAAACATTCAGTACTTC
TRBJ1-2,few,TRBV14,-,CASSQDIRIGYTF,TGTGCCAGCAGCCAAGATATACGAATTGGCTACACCTTC
TRBJ1-1,-,TRBV7-6,-,CASSPAGLGVSEAFF,TGTGCCAGCAGCCCGGCGGGTTTGGGCGTTTCTGAAGCTTTCTTT
TRBJ2-2,-,TRBV28,TRBD2,CASRGLKLAGADTGELFF,TGTGCCAGCAGGGGCCTGAAACTAGCGGGAGCCGACACCGGGGAGCTGTTTTTT
TRBJ1-2,few,TRBV20-1,TRBD1,CSAGRQGVYGYTF,TGCAGTGCTGGAAGACAGGGTGTCTATGGCTACACCTTC
TRBJ1-1,-,TRBV12-3/TRBV12-4,-,CASSLYGMNTEAFF,TGTGCCAGCAGTTTATACGGCATGAACACTGAAGCTTTCTTT
TRBJ2-1,few,TRBV19,-,CASSPNSNGYNEQFF,TGTGCCAGTAGTCCCAACTCGAACGGTTACAATGAGCAGTTCTTC
TRBJ2-2,-,TRBV4-1,TRBD1,CASSHADRDTGELFF,TGCGCCAGCAGCCATGCGGACAGGGACACCGGGGAGCTGTTTTTT
TRBJ2-7,-,TRBV6-6,-,CASSWGGAVGSYEQYF,TGTGCCAGCAGTTGGGGGGGGGCAGTAGGCTCCTACGAGCAGTACTTC
TRBJ1-5,-,TRBV7-2,TRBD1,CASSLAQGAGVTSNQPQHF,TGTGCCAGCAGCTTAGCGCAGGGGGCCGGTGTTACAAGCAATCAGCCCCAGCATTTT
TRBJ1-1,-,TRBV30,TRBD1,CAWSRQGNTEAFF,TGTGCCTGGAGTAGACAGGGGAACACTGAAGCTTTCTTT
TRBJ1-1,-,TRBV25-1,TRBD1,CASSEGAGTGNAEAFF,TGTGCCAGCAGTGAGGGAGCCGGGACAGGGAATGCTGAAGCTTTCTTT
TRBJ2-1,few,TRBV27,TRBD2,CASSLPLASGRVNEQFF,TGTGCCAGCAGTTTACCCCTCGCCAGCGGGAGAGTGAATGAGCAGTTCTTC
TRBJ1-4,-,TRBV5-1,-,CASSEGHEKLFF,TGCGCCAGCAGCGAAGGACATGAAAAACTGTTTTTT
TRBJ2-1,-,TRBV4-2,TRBD2,CASSQEISGGEGDEQFF,TGTGCCAGCAGCCAAGAAATTAGCGGGGGGGAAGGGGATGAGCAGTTCTTC
TRBJ1-6,-,TRBV4-1,-,CASSHRTSGHNSPLHF,TGCGCCAGCAGCCATAGAACTTCGGGGCATAATTCACCCCTCCACTTT
TRBJ1-4,-,TRBV7-8,-,CASSPDRLRNEKLFF,TGTGCCAGCAGCCCAGACAGACTAAGAAATGAAAAACTGTTTTTT
TRBJ2-3,-,TRBV11-2,-,CASSLAWTLSTDTQYF,TGTGCCAGCAGCTTAGCATGGACATTGAGCACAGATACGCAGTATTTT
TRBJ1-1,-,TRBV29-1,-,CSGGSQDHTEAFF,TGCAGCGGCGGTAGCCAGGACCACACTGAAGCTTTCTTT
TRBJ2-5,-,TRBV20-1,-,CSARLHLQETQYF,TGCAGTGCTAGACTACATCTACAAGAGACCCAGTACTTC
TRBJ2-7,few,TRBV5-1,-,CASSDGRIYEQYF,TGCGCCAGCAGCGATGGACGGATCTACGAGCAGTACTTC
TRBJ2-3,-,TRBV28,-,CASSPRVTVGADTQYF,TGTGCCAGCAGCCCCCGGGTAACAGTGGGTGCAGATACGCAGTATTTT
TRBJ1-5,once,TRBV27,TRBD1,CASSFRPGGTQPQHF,TGTGCCAGCAGTTTTAGGCCAGGGGGAACGCAGCCCCAGCATTTT
TRBJ2-5,-,TRBV6-1,-,CASSGRYGAGVPETQYF,TGTGCCAGCAGTGGTCGGTATGGGGCAGGGGTGCCAGAGACCCAGTACTTC
TRBJ2-1,-,TRBV12-3/TRBV12-4,-,CASSHNNEQFF,TGTGCCAGCAGCCACAACAATGAGCAGTTCTTC
TRBJ1-4,-,TRBV7-8,-,CASGDSLRDEKLFF,TGTGCCAGCGGAGACAGCCTCCGTGATGAAAAACTGTTTTTT
TRBJ1-5,-,TRBV2,-,CASSEIKGFHQPQHF,TGTGCCAGCAGTGAAATCAAAGGGTTTCATCAGCCCCAGCATTTT
TRBJ1-5,-,TRBV3-1,TRBD1,CASSQSGTGGDQPQHF,TGTGCCAGCAGCCAAAGCGGGACAGGGGGCGATCAGCCCCAGCATTTT
TRBJ2-7,few,TRBV29-1,-,CSVAGTEGYSWEQYF,TGCAGCGTGGCGGGGACAGAGGGATATAGCTGGGAGCAGTACTTC
TRBJ1-5,-,TRBV5-6,-,CASSLGGRGSNQPQHF,TGTGCCAGCAGCTTGGGCGGTCGTGGCAGCAATCAGCCCCAGCATTTT
TRBJ2-3,many,TRBV7-8,-,CASSQALVTQYF,TGTGCCAGCAGCCAGGCCCTCGTTACGCAGTATTTT
TRBJ2-3,few,TRBV2,TRBD2,CASRELARTQYF,TGTGCCAGCAGGGAACTAGCGCGTACGCAGTATTTT
TRBJ1-6,-,TRBV28,-,CASSLSYNSPLHF,TGTGCCAGCAGTTTATCCTACAATTCACCCCTCCACTTT
TRBJ2-1,few,TRBV6-5,TRBD2,CASSPGLAGVGSGYNEQFF,TGTGCCAGCAGTCCGGGACTAGCGGGAGTAGGTTCGGGGTACAATGAGCAGTTCTTC
TRBJ2-1,-,TRBV4-1,TRBD1,CASSQETGDAYNEQFF,TGCGCCAGCAGCCAAGAAACAGGGGATGCCTACAATGAGCAGTTCTTC
TRBJ2-5,many,TRBV7-4,-,CASSLMEDSETQYF,TGTGCCAGCAGCTTAATGGAAGATTCAGAGACCCAGTACTTC
TRBJ1-1,few,TRBV28,-,CASSEGITEAFF,TGTGCCAGCAGCGAGGGTATCACTGAAGCTTTCTTT
TRBJ2-1,few,TRBV5-6,-,CASSLARVEQFF,TGTGCCAGCAGCTTGGCCCGCGTTGAGCAGTTCTTC
TRBJ1-5,many,TRBV10-1,TRBD1,CPQQGDWGLRAEGNQPQHF,TGCCCACAGCAGGGGGACTGGGGGCTCAGGGCCGAGGGCAATCAGCCCCAGCATTTT
TRBJ2-7,few,TRBV20-1,-,CSATSMGGSYEQYF,TGCAGTGCTACCTCCATGGGGGGTTCCTACGAGCAGTACTTC
TRBJ1-5,-,TRBV7-2,TRBD1,CASSLQAGGRQPQHF,TGTGCCAGCAGCTTACAGGCAGGGGGACGTCAGCCCCAGCATTTT
TRBJ1-4,-,TRBV6-8,-,CASREWGVTNEKLFF,TGTGCCAGCAGAGAATGGGGGGTAACTAATGAAAAACTGTTTTTT